The 5 T cell receptor beta chains listed next were all sequenced from one sample in a study of T cell repertoires in cytomegalovirus infection. One entry per CDR3 protein results from TCRdb running MiXCR on the reads. The sample records roughly 320,000 distinct CDR3 sequences, 9% to 9.5% being singletons. The sequenced material came from PBMCs. These receptors came from a human donor in good health (CMV status not recorded). Some clones in this sample may be carry-over from other donors' samples.

Ten or more counts support this clonotype. The J gene is TRBJ1-5, the V gene TRBV7-8; D possibly corresponds to TRBD1 (6 bases). This CDR3 spans 17 amino acids. Trimming took off 2 bases at V and 0 bases at J, with 14 bases between the two ends. The germline CDR1 and CDR2 sequences are SGHVS and FQNEAQ. The CDR3 protein is CASSLQQGSLSNQPQHF. The CDR3 DNA sequence: TGTGCCAGCAGCTTACAACAGGGATCCCTTAGCAATCAGCCCCAGCATTTT.

This clonotype was counted once. This may arise from a read error, as a much more abundant clone is one base away. The genes are TRBV7-2 and TRBJ2-1, with D maybe TRBD2 (5 bases). Germline CDR1 is SGHTA and CDR2 is FQGNSA. CDR3 length equals 11 residues. CDR3 sequence reads: CATSSGTEQFF. In DNA form, the CDR3 reads TGTGCCACCAGCTCGGGAACGGAGCAGTTCTTC.

This clonotype has more than one count but fewer than ten. This chain uses TRBV7-3 with TRBJ1-2, with D possibly being TRBD1 (5 bases). The ends were cut back, 1 base at V and 4 bases at J, with 10 bases in the middle. CDR1 is SGHTA and CDR2 is FQGTGA in the germline V gene. This CDR3 has 14 residues. The CDR3 is CASSLMGGAYGYTF. The CDR3 DNA reads as TGTGCCAGCAGCTTAATGGGAGGGGCCTATGGCTACACCTTC.

This clonotype was detected only a few times. V and J are TRBV27 and TRBJ2-7; the D is unclear. The germline V gene encodes CDR1 MNHEY and CDR2 SMNVEV (reference sequence). V was cut by 3 bases and J by 3 bases, with 15 bases left in between. The CDR3 sequence is 15 residues long. CDR3 DNA sequence: TGTGCCAGCAGTTTTACCCCCAACGTAGACTACGAGCAGTACTTC. It codes for CASSFTPNVDYEQYF.

This clonotype was detected many times. This sequence joins TRBV7-2 and TRBJ2-2, with 7 bases aligning to TRBD1. After removal of 4 bases from V and 2 bases from J, the junction contained 4 bases not matched to a gene. CDR1 and CDR2 (germline): SGHTA, FQGNSA. This CDR3 is 15 amino acids long. CDR3 residues: CASSWWTGNTGELFF. The CDR3 bases are TGTGCCAGCAGCTGGTGGACAGGAAACACCGGGGAGCTGTTTTTT.